One and the same sample provided the 13 T cell receptor beta chains below, sequenced in a study of T-cell reconstitution after alpha-beta-depleted transplantation in children. Using unique molecular identifiers, the investigators prepared the TCRbeta library. MiXCR, applied by TCRdb to the PCR reads, yields one record per CDR3 protein. The sample contains 260,000 or so distinct CDR3 sequences, more than 10% of which appear only once. Here the sequenced sample was PBMCs from the stem cell graft donor, taken from the stem cell graft. The receptors here all came from a human donor who donated a stem cell graft to a child with acute lymphoblastic leukemia.

This clonotype occurred many times. The chain uses TRBV4-3 and TRBJ1-3; unclear D gene. The CDR3 is made up of 13 amino acids. V was shortened by 0 bases and J by 7 bases, with 7 bases between the two germline ends. CDR1 and CDR2 (germline): LGHNA, YSLEER. The CDR3: CASSQDKGNTIYF. The CDR3 DNA sequence: TGCGCCAGCAGCCAAGACAAAGGGAACACCATATATTTT.

This clonotype was counted ten times or more. The chain links TRBV27 to TRBJ2-7; D possibly matches TRBD1 or TRBD2 (5 bases each). The CDR3 contains 13 residues. The V end was cut by 2 bases, the J end by 4 bases, with 9 bases between. Germline-derived CDR1 and CDR2 are MNHEY and SMNVEV (reference sequence). As DNA, the CDR3 is TGTGCCAGCAGTTTAGGGGGTTGGTACGAGCAGTACTTC. It specifies CASSLGGWYEQYF.

This clonotype was seen at least ten times. The chain is built from TRBV5-1 and TRBJ2-7, with 7 bases fitting TRBD1. There are 15 residues in the CDR3. Per the germline V gene, CDR1 is SGHRS and CDR2 is YFSETQ. Trimming removed 6 bases from V and 5 bases from J; junction bases left unmatched: 14. The CDR3 nucleotides are TGCGCCAGCATCGAAATGCCCGGGACAGCGAACGAGCAGTACTTC. This gives the protein CASIEMPGTANEQYF. Complete variable domain (other parts from reference TRBV5-1 and TRBJ2-7): KAGVTQTPRYLIKTRGQQVTLSCSPISGHRSVSWYQQTPGQGLQFLFEYFSETQRNKGNFPGRFSGRQFSNSRSEMNVSTLELGDSALYLCASIEMPGTANEQYFGPGTRLTVT.

This clonotype was observed many times. The chain links TRBV10-3 to TRBJ2-7, with TRBD1 identical over 7 bases. V lost 3 bases, J lost 3 bases, and 14 bases stayed unmatched. Germline CDR1 reads ENHRY; CDR2 reads SYGVKD. The length of the CDR3 is 17 residues. The chain's CDR3 is CAISDTTPRTGDYEQYF. The CDR3 nucleotides are TGTGCCATCAGTGATACGACCCCAAGGACAGGAGACTACGAGCAGTACTTC.

The sample holds a few counts of this clonotype. The chain employs TRBV7-2 and TRBJ2-3, with TRBD1 matching over 7 bases. Germline lookup yields CDR1 SGHTA and CDR2 FQGNSA. The CDR3 is made up of 13 amino acids. The trim removed 6 bases at V and 9 bases at J, leaving 9 bases unmatched. The DNA for the CDR3 is TGTGCCAGCAGGAGGACCGGGACAGCAACGCAGTATTTT. As protein: CASRRTGTATQYF. The whole variable domain, filled in from reference TRBV7-2 and TRBJ2-3, reads GAGVSQSPSNKVTEKGKDVELRCDPISGHTALYWYRQSLGQGLEFLIYFQGNSAPDKSGLPSDRFSAERTGGSVSTLTIQRTQQEDSAVYLCASRRTGTATQYFGPGTRLTVL.

At least ten counts were recorded for this clonotype. The chain joins TRBV18 to TRBJ2-1, with D unresolved. Germline values: CDR1 KGHSH, CDR2 LQKENI. This CDR3 has 14 amino acids. V lost 9 bases and J 1 base, leaving 13 bases between the germline ends. The CDR3 region is CASRALLSYNEQFF. In nucleotides, the CDR3 is TGTGCCAGTCGGGCCTTGTTATCCTACAATGAGCAGTTCTTC.

This clonotype was detected many times. The chain carries TRBV7-9 and TRBJ1-6, with D tentatively TRBD1 (6 bases). The CDR3 has 17 residues. Germline CDR1 is SEHNR and CDR2 is FQNEAQ (reference sequence). Trimming took 4 bases from V and 2 from J, leaving 15 bases between them. CDR3: CASSSNGGGTYNSPLHF. The DNA of the CDR3 is TGTGCCAGCAGCTCAAACGGTGGGGGCACCTATAATTCACCCCTCCACTTT.

This clonotype was seen many times. The J gene is TRBJ2-1, the V gene TRBV5-1; D remains unclear. V was shortened by 0 bases and J by 5 bases, with 9 bases between the two germline ends. Per germline, CDR1 SGHRS and CDR2 YFSETQ. There are 14 residues in the CDR3. Here the CDR3 reads CASSLDGPNNEQFF. The CDR3 DNA reads as TGCGCCAGCAGCTTGGACGGACCCAACAATGAGCAGTTCTTC.

This clonotype was counted at least ten times. V usage is TRBV29-1 and J usage is TRBJ1-1, with 10 bases identical to TRBD1. Germline V lookup: CDR1 SQVTM, CDR2 ANQGSEA. With V trimmed by 7 bases and J by 3 bases, 11 bases remained unmatched. This CDR3 spans 15 amino acids. The CDR3 loop reads CSGKGQGRPYTEAFF. The CDR3, as DNA: TGCAGCGGGAAGGGACAGGGGCGACCCTACACTGAAGCTTTCTTT.

This clonotype has at least ten counts. The rearrangement uses TRBV7-2 and TRBJ2-3; unclear D gene. The CDR3 spans 14 residues. V lost 0 bases and J 2 bases, leaving 6 bases between the germline ends. Germline lookup yields CDR1 SGHTA and CDR2 FQGNSA. For the CDR3, the DNA is TGTGCCAGCAGCTTAGCCGGTCCCACAGATACGCAGTATTTT. Its protein is CASSLAGPTDTQYF.

This clonotype was detected many times. The chain recombines TRBV3-1 with TRBJ2-1; 7 bases are shared with TRBD2. V shed 0 bases, J shed 4 bases, and the junction held 6 bases outside the gene matches. This CDR3 has 16 amino acids. Germline-derived CDR1 and CDR2 are LGHDT and YNNKEL (reference sequence). The CDR3 loop is CASSQEGGSRYNEQFF. CDR3 in DNA: TGTGCCAGCAGCCAAGAGGGAGGGAGTAGGTACAATGAGCAGTTCTTC.

This clonotype was seen many times. This chain connects TRBV12-3 or TRBV12-4 to TRBJ2-1; TRBD2 agrees at 10 bases. CDR3 length: 15 amino acids. Unmatched junction bases numbered 4, after V lost 8 bases and J lost 0 bases. The CDR3 sequence is CASSSGSPSYNEQFF. CDR3 nucleotide sequence: TGTGCCAGCTCTAGCGGGAGCCCCTCCTACAATGAGCAGTTCTTC.

In regard to this clonotype: The junction differs from germline at one of its ends, possibly a read error. The J gene is TRBJ1-1, the V gene TRBV7-2; TRBD1 agrees at 7 bases. Germline V CDR1 and CDR2: SGHTA, FQGNSA. The CDR3 sequence is 13 residues long. The CDR3 sequence is CASSRQGGTAAFF. The CDR3 region has the DNA TGTGCCAGCAGCCGACAGGGAGGAACTGCAGCTTTCTTT.